The table lists the clone carrying this T cell receptor (beta chain) with a few counts. The antigen is unknown. The use of a sample-barcoded 5' primer and a J-beta primer mix characterized a second PCR of about 7 to 12 cycles. TCRdb used MiXCR to reprocess the 5' RACE reads, holding one entry per CDR3 protein. The sample includes approximately 360,000 distinct CDR3 sequences, approximately 52% of them seen just once. These data originate in a study of blood T cells in healthy people across ages. General study points: A strong correlation was found between TCR beta diversity and the percentage of naive T cells.

The V gene lost 0 bases and the J gene lost 2 bases, with 8 bases spanning the gap. CDR3 length: 16 amino acids. Germline CDR1 is LNHNV and CDR2 is YYDKDF (reference sequence). Donors gave roughly 10 milliliters of peripheral blood apiece. Each sample yielded at least 6 million isolated PBMCs. Sequencing was performed on blood. The source of this sequence is a man aged 60 to 69 in good health. V and J are TRBV15 and TRBJ2-6, with D uncertain. In DNA, the CDR3 is TGTGCCACCAGCAGAGATAGTGGGGCTGGGGCCAACGTCCTGACTTTC. Protein sequence: CATSRDSGAGANVLTF.